This is a list of T cell receptor beta chains from one sample in a study of CD8+CD57+ T cells in acquired aplastic anemia. In TCRdb, the reads were re-called with MiXCR into one record per CDR3 protein. This repertoire shows hundreds of thousands of distinct CDR3 sequences, under 80% found once; its top ten account for 3.5% to 4.5%. The specimen was sorted CD4+, CD8+, or CD8+CD57+ T cells (not recorded which) from PBMCs. These receptors all stem from a human donor in good health, serving as a control. Both conserved end residues are part of each CDR3. The order of the fields is J gene, clone size, V gene, CDR3 protein. The size field is filled for only some rows; it gives once, few, many or a size class.

TRBJ2-1 | NA | TRBV25-1 | CASSEDQGSSYEQFF
TRBJ1-4 | once | TRBV10-3 | CAISERDSSEKLFF
TRBJ2-7 | NA | TRBV12-3/TRBV12-4 | CASSSGDRVSEQYF
TRBJ2-1 | NA | TRBV5-1 | CASSPDNQYNEQFF
TRBJ2-7 | NA | TRBV4-2 | CASSQEGGRQRYF
TRBJ1-3 | many | TRBV10-1 | CAAPIGTEGNTIYF
TRBJ2-7 | NA | TRBV6-4 | CTSSSGNRGRSSYEQYF
TRBJ2-2 | many | TRBV20-1 | CSAKTGHLTGELFF
TRBJ2-7 | once | TRBV6-4 | CASRVASDPAPLYEQYF
TRBJ2-7 | NA | TRBV5-6 | CASIGSSSYEQYF
TRBJ1-3 | once | TRBV7-9 | CASSLDEGQPQHFIYF
TRBJ2-5 | NA | TRBV10-2 | CASSYAGETQYF
TRBJ2-7 | NA | TRBV5-5 | CASSLEKGYEQYF
TRBJ1-1 | NA | TRBV6-6 | CASSDRRGNTEAFF
TRBJ1-5 | NA | TRBV9 | CASSADRGEEPRDF
TRBJ2-7 | few | TRBV20-1 | CSASGWATGAYEQYF
TRBJ1-2 | many | TRBV6-1 | CASSEMQGYYGYTF
TRBJ2-3 | NA | TRBV7-6 | CASSVQTSGGAGTDTQYF
TRBJ1-2 | NA | TRBV19 | CASSMRQLYGYTF
TRBJ2-3 | NA | TRBV5-1 | CASSLVRVGDTQYF
TRBJ1-1 | NA | TRBV12-3/TRBV12-4 | CASSVGGINAEAFF
TRBJ1-5 | NA | TRBV14 | CASSHGDDQPQHF
TRBJ2-1 | NA | TRBV20-1 | CSVVGGEEIEQFF
TRBJ1-2 | many | TRBV5-5 | CASSLGIFGGYTF
TRBJ2-7 | many | TRBV20-1 | CSASPGTSDYEQYF
TRBJ1-6 | NA | TRBV24-1 | CATSRAGFPLHF
TRBJ2-7 | many | TRBV10-3 | CAISESRQGAEQYF
TRBJ2-3 | once | TRBV24-1 | CATSDPSGGSDTQYF
TRBJ1-2 | NA | TRBV5-4 | CASSLGGGGYGYGYTF
TRBJ1-2 | NA | TRBV7-8 | CASSPTGRGDGATF
TRBJ1-5 | once | TRBV7-3 | CASSHKMDTEALFHF
TRBJ1-5 | many | TRBV15 | CATSSRRAGDQPQHF
TRBJ2-7 | NA | TRBV12-3/TRBV12-4 | CASRSGLGAEQYF
TRBJ2-3 | NA | TRBV11-1 | CASSLPTADTQYF
TRBJ1-1 | NA | TRBV5-1 | CASSLGTNGGFF
TRBJ2-1 | many | TRBV27 | CASSSRTGPNEQFF
TRBJ2-3 | many | TRBV4-2 | CASSQVTSGGASYTDTQYF
TRBJ2-5 | NA | TRBV7-3 | CASSSTTAYNGQFYF
TRBJ2-7 | once | TRBV20-1 | CSAYRDGANPYEQYF
TRBJ2-7 | NA | TRBV20-1 | CSAQGSAFFAYDEQYF
TRBJ1-2 | NA | TRBV4-2 | CASRPGLLNYGYTF
TRBJ1-1 | NA | TRBV3-1 | CASSHITTRGSTEAFF
TRBJ2-1 | NA | TRBV7-2 | CASSLESGTSGVEQFF
TRBJ1-5 | NA | TRBV14 | CASSGGGGRTQPQHF
TRBJ2-7 | NA | TRBV7-9 | CASRKEVTSYGVYF